The 13 T cell receptor beta chains reported below all come from one sample, sequenced in a study of shared clonotypes between healthy human individuals. Clones were sequenced by immunoSEQ multiplex PCR, and TCRdb holds only the in-frame ones, with some missing. The repertoire holds 2 million to 2.5 million clones, with under 97% as singletons. Material: naive CD4+ T cells sorted from blood. As for subset: CD45RA+ positively selected. The receptors originated from a young man in good health.

This chain connects TRBV5-1 to TRBJ2-1; TRBD2 agrees at 10 bases. With V trimmed by 0 bases and J by 7 bases, 7 bases remained unmatched. Germline lookup yields CDR1 SGHRS and CDR2 YFSETQ. The CDR3 has 16 amino acids. This CDR3 reads CASSLERGGQENEQFF. The CDR3 DNA reads TGCGCCAGCAGCTTGGAGCGGGGGGGCCAGGAAAATGAGCAGTTCTTC.

The J gene is TRBJ1-2, the V gene TRBV28, with D hard to call. CDR3 size: 13 residues. In germline, CDR1 is MDHEN, CDR2 SYDVKM. Trimming took off 3 bases at V and 5 bases at J, with 10 bases between the two ends. The CDR3 sequence: CASSFQARYGYTF. For the CDR3, the DNA is TGTGCCAGCAGTTTTCAGGCTCGGTATGGCTACACCTTC.

The DNA of the CDR3 is TGCGCCAGCAGGCCCCGATCCGGGGGCTATAATTCACCCCTCCACTTT. Translating it yields CASRPRSGGYNSPLHF. V and J are TRBV5-1 and TRBJ1-6, with D possibly matching TRBD1 (5 bases). The CDR3 is made up of 16 amino acids. CDR1 is SGHRS, CDR2 YFSETQ, per germline. Trimming pared 5 bases from V and 3 bases from J, leaving 15 bases between.

In its sample, this clone was seen once. The chain joins TRBV10-1 to TRBJ2-3; tentative D call: TRBD1 (6 bases). CDR1 and CDR2 from the germline V gene are WNHNN and SYGVQD (reference sequence). Trimming took off 6 bases at V and 8 bases at J, with 18 bases between the two ends. This CDR3 spans 14 amino acids. The CDR3 DNA is TGCGCCAGCAGGGCTGATACAGGGAGCGGTACGCAGTATTTT. It codes for CASRADTGSGTQYF.

In this sample, this clone turned up once. The rearrangement joins TRBV6-6 to TRBJ1-2, with TRBD1 matching 7 bases. After removal of 6 bases from V and 4 bases from J, the junction contained 8 bases not matched to a gene. Germline V CDR1 and CDR2: MNHNY, SVGAGI (reference sequence). This CDR3 spans 14 amino acids. The CDR3 spells CASSLTGTSYGYTF. The CDR3 nucleotides are TGTGCCAGCAGCTTGACAGGGACTTCCTATGGCTACACCTTC.

The chain is built from TRBV19 and TRBJ1-3; the D is unclear. Trimming took 7 bases from V and 4 from J, leaving 5 bases between them. The CDR3 spans 11 residues. In germline, CDR1 is LNHDA, CDR2 SQIVND (reference sequence). In DNA, the CDR3 is TGTGCCAGTAAGGAGGGAAACACCATATATTTT. Protein: CASKEGNTIYF.

The gene calls are TRBV4-1 and TRBJ2-1; 9 nucleotides line up with TRBD1. Trimming removed 1 base from V and 12 bases from J; junction bases left unmatched: 19. In germline, CDR1 is MGHRA, CDR2 YSYEKL. The CDR3 spans 18 residues. CDR3 amino acids: CASSQVGTGTGRPIGQFF. CDR3 coding DNA: TGCGCCAGCAGCCAAGTAGGTACTGGGACAGGGCGCCCCATCGGGCAGTTCTTC.

The chain combines TRBV6-5 with TRBJ2-1, with 8 bases that match TRBD1. J lost 0 bases, V lost 6 bases, and 4 bases had no gene match. Looked up from germline, CDR1 is MNHEY and CDR2 is SVGAGI. This CDR3 contains 15 residues. For the CDR3, the DNA is TGTGCCAGCAGGGAAACAGGGGGCTCCTACAATGAGCAGTTCTTC. It translates to CASRETGGSYNEQFF.

The chain uses TRBV9 and TRBJ1-2; D is unresolved. The V gene lost 5 bases and the J gene lost 8 bases, with 13 bases spanning the gap. CDR1 and CDR2 (germline): SGDLS, YYNGEE. The CDR3 is 12 amino acids. The CDR3 nucleotides read TGTGCCAGCAGTTCTCCCAGGAACGGCTACACCTTC. Its protein product is CASSSPRNGYTF. Full variable domain (missing parts from reference TRBV9 and TRBJ1-2): DSGVTQTPKHLITATGQRVTLRCSPRSGDLSVYWYQQSLDQGLQFLIQYYNGEERAKGNILERFSAQQFPDLHSELNLSSLELGDSALYFCASSSPRNGYTFGSGTRLTVV.

This clone was recorded only once. Other DNA sequences in the same sample also yield this CDR3. The J gene is TRBJ2-2, the V gene TRBV9; D ambiguous. Per germline, CDR1 SGDLS and CDR2 YYNGEE. Trimming cost V 1 base and J 3 bases, with 4 bases left between them. The CDR3 runs 13 residues. The CDR3 nucleotides read TGTGCCAGCAGCGTACGGGACACCGGGGAGCTGTTTTTT. Amino acids: CASSVRDTGELFF.

About this clone itself: Other DNA sequences of this sample code for an identical CDR3. J is TRBJ2-2 and V is TRBV2; 11 nucleotides line up with TRBD2. V dropped 9 bases and J dropped 1; count of bases not matched to a gene: 1. The length of the CDR3 is 14 residues. Germline V gives CDR1 SNHLY, CDR2 FYNNEI. As DNA, the CDR3 is TGTGCCAGTGGACTAGCGGGGAACACCGGGGAGCTGTTTTTT. Amino acids: CASGLAGNTGELFF.

This chain joins TRBV28 and TRBJ2-5, with 7 bases lining up with TRBD2. J gave up 4 bases and V 2 bases, and 7 bases lay outside the gene matches. Germline V CDR1 and CDR2: MDHEN, SYDVKM. This CDR3 is 15 amino acids long. In DNA form, the CDR3 reads TGTGCCAGCAGTTTACTAGGGAGGGAGGGAGAGACCCAGTACTTC. It encodes CASSLLGREGETQYF.

The chain has TRBV5-8 and TRBJ2-2, with D hard to call. The V gene's germline CDR1 is SGHTS and CDR2 YDEGEE. The CDR3 is 14 residues long. V lost 5 bases and J 1 base, leaving 9 bases between the germline ends. The CDR3 loop is CASRLRQNTGELFF. The CDR3 DNA reads TGTGCCAGCAGATTGCGACAGAACACCGGGGAGCTGTTTTTT.